This TCR beta chain was identified in a study of response to subunit inactivated influenza vaccine (dated by TCRdb to 2017 to 2018). Regarding the research as a whole: The study used deep quantitative T cell receptor repertoire profiling to track responses to a trivalent subunit inactivated influenza vaccine.

V is pared back by 4 bases and J by 7 bases, with 17 bases lying between the germline termini. CDR1 SGHRS and CDR2 YFSETQ were looked up in the germline V gene. CDR3 length: 14 amino acids, cysteine to phenylalanine. The DNA shown is the 42-base CDR3, in frame from base 1. Remarks on this clonotype: Its antigen specificity is not known. The sample holds no much larger clone one base away, and base qualities are not on file.

The library came from RT-PCR. The reads were generated on an Illumina HiSeq 2500. TCRdb reprocessed the public reads (quality trimming at Q25 with fastp, clone calling with MiXCR) and kept in-frame beta chains. Each CDR3 protein appears once, grouped with its most common genes and DNA. In all, the sample holds 700,000 to 800,000 distinct CDR3 sequences, and around 18% of those were seen once. 9.5% to 13% of the sample goes to the ten largest clones. Study-wide conclusions, independent of this receptor: According to the authors, only a limited number of new T cells may be recruited by each seasonal influenza vaccination.

The chain links TRBV5-1 with TRBJ1-1, with no reliable assignment of the D segment. The specimen was PBMCs from blood, collected more than 4 days after vaccination. This sequence was found in a man aged 45 to 65 who received an inactivated influenza vaccine. Donor details come from another sample of the same person, matched by shared clones. The CDR3 loop reads CASSPQRAGGEAFF. The DNA reads as follows: TGCGCCAGCAGCCCACAGAGGGCTGGCGGTGAAGCTTTCTTT.